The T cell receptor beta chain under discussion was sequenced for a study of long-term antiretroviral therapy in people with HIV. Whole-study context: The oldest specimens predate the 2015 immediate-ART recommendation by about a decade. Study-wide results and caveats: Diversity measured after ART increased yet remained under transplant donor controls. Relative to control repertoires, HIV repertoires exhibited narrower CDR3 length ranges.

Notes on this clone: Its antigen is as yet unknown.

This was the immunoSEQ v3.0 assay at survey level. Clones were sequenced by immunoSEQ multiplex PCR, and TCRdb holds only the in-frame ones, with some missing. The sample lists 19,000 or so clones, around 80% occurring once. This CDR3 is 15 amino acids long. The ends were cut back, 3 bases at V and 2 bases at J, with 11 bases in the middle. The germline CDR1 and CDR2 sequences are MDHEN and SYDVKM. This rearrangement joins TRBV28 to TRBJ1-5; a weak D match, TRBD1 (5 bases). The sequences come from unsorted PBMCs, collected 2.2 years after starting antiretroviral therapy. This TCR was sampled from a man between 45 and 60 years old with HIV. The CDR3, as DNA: TGTGCCAGCAGTTTCCCGGGGGGAGGCAATCAGCCCCAGCATTTT. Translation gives CASSFPGGGNQPQHF.